This T cell receptor (beta chain) was observed in a study of blood T cell repertoires in COVID-19. Study context: Sources were T cells, B-cell-depleted T cells, or PBMCs; the material itself was cDNA or gDNA.

In germline, CDR1 is MNHEY, CDR2 SVGAGI. The CDR3 is 13 amino acids. Trimming removed 5 bases from V and 16 bases from J; junction bases left unmatched: 13. Assay used: immunoSEQ multiplex PCR; TCRdb lists only in-frame clones, some missing. This sample has about 120,000 clones, with around four fifths found just once. The sequencing sample was made of peripheral blood. The V gene is TRBV6-5, the J gene TRBJ2-1; 8 bases are shared with TRBD2. The sequence was collected from a human donor in a cohort sampled during active COVID-19. CDR3 sequence reads: CASSLASGGGCFF. The CDR3 coding sequence is TGTGCCAGCAGTCTGGCGAGCGGGGGAGGATGTTTCTTC.